One and the same sample provided the 26 T cell receptor beta chains below, sequenced in a study of T cell repertoires in cytomegalovirus infection. TCRdb passed the reads through MiXCR, listing each CDR3 protein once. The data show nearly 70,000 distinct CDR3 sequences, approximately 22% seen once. For these TCRs, the target antigens are not known. Sequencing input: PBMCs, sequenced either directly or after in vitro stimulation (not recorded which). These receptors were obtained from a human donor in good health (CMV status not recorded). Some clones in this sample may be carry-over from other donors' samples.

The chain joins TRBV7-6 to TRBJ2-1, with D perhaps matching TRBD1 or TRBD2 (6 bases each). This CDR3 contains 12 residues. V lost 1 base and J 9 bases, leaving 7 bases between the germline ends. Germline CDR1 reads SGHVS; CDR2 reads FNYEAQ. The CDR3 DNA follows: TGTGCCAGCAGCTTAGAGGGGGGTGAGCAGTTCTTC. Its translation: CASSLEGGEQFF. Full variable domain (missing parts from reference TRBV7-6 and TRBJ2-1): GAGVSQSPRYKVTKRGQDVALRCDPISGHVSLYWYRQALGQGPEFLTYFNYEAQQDKSGLPNDRFSAERPEGSISTLTIQRTEQRDSAMYRCASSLEGGEQFFGPGTRLTVL.

This clonotype was picked up many times. J is TRBJ2-7 and V is TRBV7-2; D unresolved. Per germline, CDR1 SGHTA and CDR2 FQGNSA. V was clipped by 5 bases and J by 4 bases, with 12 bases between them. The CDR3 sequence is 13 residues long. The CDR3 loop reads CASSPYNSYEQYF. The CDR3 nucleotides are TGTGCCAGCAGCCCGTATAACTCGTACGAGCAGTACTTC.

The V and J genes are TRBV5-1 and TRBJ1-1, with D unclear. Trimming stripped 5 bases from V and 3 bases from J, with 17 bases between. CDR3 size: 15 residues. Germline assignment: CDR1 SGHRS and CDR2 YFSETQ. The CDR3 region is CASSSTREVDTEAFF. DNA for the CDR3: TGCGCCAGCAGTTCAACCCGGGAGGTGGACACTGAAGCTTTCTTT.

The chain couples TRBV4-1 to TRBJ2-1; tentatively, D is TRBD1 (6 bases). The germline CDR1 and CDR2 sequences are MGHRA and YSYEKL. The CDR3 extends over 17 amino acids. V was cut by 2 bases and J by 0 bases, with 14 bases left in between. CDR3 loop: CASSQPTGRSSYNEQFF. As DNA, the CDR3 is TGCGCCAGCAGCCAACCGACAGGTCGTAGCTCCTACAATGAGCAGTTCTTC.

This chain joins TRBV30 and TRBJ1-2, with D unresolved. The germline CDR1 and CDR2 sequences are GTSNPN and SVGIG (reference sequence). CDR3 length equals 13 residues. Trimming cost V 3 bases and J 1 base, with 9 bases left between them. The CDR3 nucleotides read TGTGCCTGGAGCGGACGGGTTAACTATGGCTACACCTTC. Translation gives CAWSGRVNYGYTF.

This clonotype was observed many times. The V call is TRBV7-6, the J call TRBJ2-2; TRBD2 aligns across 9 bases. Germline V lookup: CDR1 SGHVS, CDR2 FNYEAQ. The CDR3 loop spans 16 amino acids. Trimming at V came to 4 bases and at J to 2 bases, leaving 5 bases not matched to a gene. CDR3 region: CASSSLAGVNTGELFF. The DNA of the CDR3 is TGTGCCAGCAGCTCGTTAGCGGGAGTAAACACCGGGGAGCTGTTTTTT.

This clonotype has more than one count but fewer than ten. The V call is TRBV7-9, the J call TRBJ2-3, with TRBD1 identical over 9 bases. CDR1 is SEHNR and CDR2 is FQNEAQ in the germline V gene (reference sequence). CDR3 length: 16 residues. J lost 2 bases, V lost 6 bases, and 9 bases had no gene match. CDR3 bases: TGTGCCAGCAGTCGGAACAGGGGGCTTTTCACAGATACGCAGTATTTT. Protein: CASSRNRGLFTDTQYF.

In its sample, this clonotype was seen many times. This chain connects TRBV12-3 or TRBV12-4 to TRBJ2-7, with D maybe TRBD2 (6 bases). V lost 2 bases and J 3 bases, leaving 11 bases between the germline ends. The CDR3 totals 14 residues. The CDR3 spells CASSLMGGSYEQYF. The DNA for the CDR3 is TGTGCCAGCAGTTTAATGGGAGGCAGCTACGAGCAGTACTTC.

The V call is TRBV20-1, the J call TRBJ2-5; D perhaps matches TRBD1 (5 bases). The CDR3 length is 12 residues. Germline CDR1 is DFQATT and CDR2 is SNEGSKA (reference sequence). Trimming cost V 1 base and J 3 bases, with 6 bases left between them. The DNA of the CDR3 is TGCAGTGCTAGAGGACAGAAAGAGACCCAGTACTTC. It is translated as CSARGQKETQYF.

This clonotype showed up many times. The V call is TRBV7-2, the J call TRBJ2-5, with 10 positions matching TRBD1. The CDR3 has 14 amino acids. V lost 3 bases and J lost 5; bases outside the gene matches: 3. Looked up from germline, CDR1 is SGHTA and CDR2 is FQGNSA. This CDR3 is CASSFDRGLETQYF. The CDR3 DNA reads TGTGCCAGCAGCTTTGACAGGGGGCTCGAGACCCAGTACTTC.

This rearrangement joins TRBV28 to TRBJ2-1; 10 bases align to TRBD2. CDR1 MDHEN and CDR2 SYDVKM come from the germline V gene. Trimming at V came to 5 bases and at J to 4 bases, leaving 8 bases not matched to a gene. CDR3 length equals 16 residues. The CDR3 sequence: CASSPVSGRGYNEQFF. The CDR3 nucleotides are TGTGCCAGCAGTCCAGTAAGCGGGAGGGGGTACAATGAGCAGTTCTTC.

The sample holds a few counts of this clonotype. The V gene is TRBV11-2, the J gene TRBJ1-4, with 7 bases aligning to TRBD1. After removal of 3 bases from V and 2 bases from J, the junction contained 6 bases not matched to a gene. This CDR3 region has 16 residues. Germline CDR1 reads SGHAT; CDR2 reads FQNNGV. CDR3 DNA sequence: TGTGCCAGCAGCTTCCGTCACAGGGGTACTAATGAAAAACTGTTTTTT. Its protein product is CASSFRHRGTNEKLFF.

CDR3 in DNA: TGTGCCACCAGCAGAGATGGGGGGGGTGCGAAGACCCAGTACTTC. Protein product: CATSRDGGGAKTQYF. The chain is built from TRBV15 and TRBJ2-5, with 7 positions matching TRBD2. This CDR3 has 15 amino acids. Germline CDR1 reads LNHNV; CDR2 reads YYDKDF (reference sequence). V gave up 0 bases and J gave up 6 bases; unmatched junction bases: 7. Full variable domain (remainder filled in from reference TRBV15 and TRBJ2-5): DAMVIQNPRYQVTQFGKPVTLSCSQTLNHNVMYWYQQKSSQAPKLLFHYYDKDFNNEADTPDNFQSRRPNTSFCFLDIRSPGLGDTAMYLCATSRDGGGAKTQYFGPGTRLLVL.

The chain couples TRBV28 to TRBJ2-7; perhaps TRBD1 as D (5 bases). V lost 8 bases and J lost 4, with 18 bases in between. The germline V gene encodes CDR1 MDHEN and CDR2 SYDVKM. This CDR3 is 14 amino acids long. The CDR3 DNA sequence: TGTGCCAGCGAAGGGGCCGAACTCGCATACGAGCAGTACTTC. It translates to CASEGAELAYEQYF.

This clonotype was observed a handful of times. The J gene is TRBJ1-5, the V gene TRBV7-2, with D maybe TRBD1 (6 bases). The germline CDR1 and CDR2 sequences are SGHTA and FQGNSA. The V and J ends lost 4 bases and 10 bases respectively, with 14 bases between them. CDR3 size: 13 residues. DNA of the CDR3: TGTGCCAGCAGCTCGCGACAGGACGGTCCCCAGCATTTT. As protein: CASSSRQDGPQHF. The full variable domain, completed using reference TRBV7-2 and TRBJ1-5, is GAGVSQSPSNKVTEKGKDVELRCDPISGHTALYWYRQSLGQGLEFLIYFQGNSAPDKSGLPSDRFSAERTGGSVSTLTIQRTQQEDSAVYLCASSSRQDGPQHFGDGTRLSIL.

This clonotype has more than one count but fewer than ten. This sequence joins TRBV7-2 and TRBJ2-6; TRBD2 aligns across 14 bases. Germline lookup yields CDR1 SGHTA and CDR2 FQGNSA. Losses at the gene ends were 5 bases for V and 8 bases for J; bases not matched to a gene: 8. The length of the CDR3 is 17 residues. The CDR3 sequence is CASSATSGRAGTNVLTF. The CDR3 DNA follows: TGTGCCAGCAGCGCGACTAGCGGGAGGGCCGGGACCAACGTCCTGACTTTC. The complete variable domain, with remaining parts taken from reference TRBV7-2 and TRBJ2-6, reads GAGVSQSPSNKVTEKGKDVELRCDPISGHTALYWYRQSLGQGLEFLIYFQGNSAPDKSGLPSDRFSAERTGGSVSTLTIQRTQQEDSAVYLCASSATSGRAGTNVLTFGAGSRLTVL.

The gene calls are TRBV9 and TRBJ2-5; 11 nucleotides align to TRBD2. Trimming took 3 bases from V and 0 from J; bases not matched to a gene: 7. The CDR3 is 17 amino acids. Germline V gene lookup returns CDR1 SGDLS and CDR2 YYNGEE. The DNA for the CDR3 is TGTGCCAGCAGCGCCGGGACTAGCGGTCTGTACCAAGAGACCCAGTACTTC. Amino acid sequence: CASSAGTSGLYQETQYF.

This chain uses TRBV12-3 or TRBV12-4 with TRBJ2-4; D gene ambiguous. V was shortened by 6 bases and J by 2 bases, with 8 bases between the two germline ends. This CDR3 has 13 residues. The CDR3 protein is CASSPLTKNIQYF. The CDR3 bases are TGTGCCAGCAGCCCGCTGACCAAAAACATTCAGTACTTC.

As DNA, the CDR3 is TGTGCCAGCAGTGGACAGGGGATGCCCTACGAGCAGTACGTC. Amino acids: CASSGQGMPYEQYV. The chain uses TRBV7-6 and TRBJ2-7; 9 bases line up with TRBD1. The germline CDR1 and CDR2 sequences are SGHVS and FNYEAQ. Trimming at V came to 6 bases and at J to 2 bases, leaving 5 bases not matched to a gene. This CDR3 contains 14 residues.

Only a few counts were recorded for this clonotype. V gene TRBV4-1 combines with J gene TRBJ1-5; D is possibly TRBD1 (6 bases). The CDR3 is 14 amino acids. Per germline, CDR1 MGHRA and CDR2 YSYEKL. The V and J ends lost 4 bases and 6 bases respectively, with 13 bases between them. CDR3: CASSPSGGGQPQHF. In nucleotides, the CDR3 is TGCGCCAGCAGCCCGTCGGGGGGCGGTCAGCCCCAGCATTTT.

As concerns this clonotype: Just one base apart from a much larger clone, this may be a read error. Since no conserved phenylalanine or tryptophan closes the CDR3, a read error is the likely cause. The rearrangement joins TRBV7-9 to TRBJ2-5; 9 nucleotides match TRBD2. The CDR3 totals 15 residues. From germline, CDR1 is SEHNR and CDR2 FQNEAQ (reference sequence). The V gene end was trimmed by 5 bases and the J gene end by 2 bases; junction bases not matched to a gene: 6. This CDR3 is CASSKGLASQETQYV. The CDR3 DNA reads TGTGCCAGCAGCAAAGGACTAGCGTCGCAAGAGACCCAGTACGTC.

A few counts support this clonotype. The chain employs TRBV27 and TRBJ1-1; 8 positions agree with TRBD1. Per germline, CDR1 MNHEY and CDR2 SMNVEV (reference sequence). This CDR3 spans 15 amino acids. V gave up 6 bases and J gave up 1 base; unmatched junction bases: 7. The CDR3 DNA reads as TGTGCCAGCAGCCGACAGGGGCTGAGGAACACTGAAGCTTTCTTT. Its translation is CASSRQGLRNTEAFF.

J is TRBJ1-1 and V is TRBV18; no reliable D call. V was shortened by 0 bases and J by 10 bases, with 9 bases between the two germline ends. The CDR3 is 12 amino acids. Germline V gives CDR1 KGHSH, CDR2 LQKENI. The CDR3 nucleotides read TGTGCCAGCTCACCACCTAGCGGTTTAGCTTTCTTT. It specifies CASSPPSGLAFF.

The chain uses TRBV5-1 and TRBJ1-4, with D possibly matching TRBD1 (5 bases). V shed 0 bases and J shed 5 bases, with 17 bases lying between them. Per the germline V gene, CDR1 is SGHRS and CDR2 is YFSETQ. The CDR3 totals 17 residues. The CDR3 spells CASSLGLMGPTNEKLFF. The DNA of the CDR3 is TGCGCCAGCAGCTTGGGCTTGATGGGACCGACGAATGAAAAACTGTTTTTT.

There are many counts of this clonotype. V usage is TRBV7-2 and J usage is TRBJ1-1; a possible D gene is TRBD1 (5 bases). V lost 1 base, J lost 4 bases, and 13 bases lay in between. Germline V gives CDR1 SGHTA, CDR2 FQGNSA. This CDR3 comprises 15 residues. CDR3 DNA: TGTGCCAGCAGCTTAGGAGGGGAAGGGGCCACTGAAGCTTTCTTT. Translated, it gives CASSLGGEGATEAFF. The full variable domain, rest sourced from reference TRBV7-2 and TRBJ1-1, is GAGVSQSPSNKVTEKGKDVELRCDPISGHTALYWYRQSLGQGLEFLIYFQGNSAPDKSGLPSDRFSAERTGGSVSTLTIQRTQQEDSAVYLCASSLGGEGATEAFFGQGTRLTVV.

The CDR3 DNA sequence: TGTGCCAGCTCCAAGGGGGGCTCTGGGGCCAACGTCCTGACTTTC. This translates into CASSKGGSGANVLTF. The J gene is TRBJ2-6, the V gene TRBV7-3; D assignment may be TRBD1 or TRBD2 (6 bases each). The germline CDR1 and CDR2 sequences are SGHTA and FQGTGA. Deletions cut 8 bases from V and 0 bases from J, with 11 bases between. The CDR3 extends over 15 amino acids.